This T cell receptor beta chain was documented in a study of blood T cell repertoires in COVID-19. The data were produced by immunoSEQ multiplex PCR, yet TCRdb's version contains in-frame clones alone and is incomplete. The sample shows 150,000 to 180,000 clones, roughly 84% of them seen only once. The ends were cut back, 7 bases at V and 0 bases at J, with 7 bases in the middle. Germline CDR1 is ENHRY and CDR2 is SYGVKD. The CDR3 spans 13 residues. This chain links TRBV10-3 with TRBJ1-3; D is uncertain. Sequencing was done on a sample of peripheral blood. The origin of this receptor is a woman aged 55-69 years with COVID-19, enrolled during active disease. The CDR3 bases are TGTGCCATCACTGCACTCTCTGGAAACACCATATATTTT. Encoded protein: CAITALSGNTIYF.